One sample yielded the 11 T cell receptor beta chains listed below, sequenced in a study of blood T cells in healthy people across ages. The use of a sample-barcoded 5' primer and a J-beta primer mix characterized a second PCR of about 7 to 12 cycles. A single record per CDR3 protein comes from TCRdb applying MiXCR to the 5' RACE reads. The data show about 650,000 distinct CDR3 sequences, roughly 32% seen once. The sample consisted of blood. These receptors were collected from an elderly woman in good health.

This clonotype was counted many times. This chain links TRBV4-1 with TRBJ2-5; possible D gene TRBD1, 7 bases. V lost 0 bases, J lost 1 base, and 12 bases lay in between. The germline CDR1 and CDR2 sequences are MGHRA and YSYEKL. This CDR3 has 16 residues. The CDR3: CASSQDGGGPQETQYF. The CDR3 bases are TGCGCCAGCAGCCAAGATGGAGGGGGCCCCCAAGAGACCCAGTACTTC.

To note about this clonotype: A much bigger clone sits one base away, suggesting this may be a read error. Because the CDR3 is missing its conserved closing phenylalanine or tryptophan, this is likely a read error. The chain joins TRBV18 to TRBJ2-3; TRBD2 aligns across 8 bases. CDR1 and CDR2 (germline): KGHSH, LQKENI. CDR3 length: 17 residues. Trimming at V came to 1 base and at J to 4 bases, leaving 10 bases not matched to a gene. For the CDR3, the DNA is TGTGCCAGCTCACCACGGGTTCGGGGGGGCCAGGCAGATACGCAGTATGTT. This gives the protein CASSPRVRGGQADTQYV.

The genes are TRBV5-6 and TRBJ2-3; unclear D gene. The V and J ends lost 4 bases and 0 bases respectively, with 9 bases between them. This CDR3 is built from 14 residues. The germline CDR1 and CDR2 sequences are SGHDT and YYEEEE. In nucleotides, the CDR3 is TGTGCCAGCAGCGCGGAAACTAGCACAGATACGCAGTATTTT. It yields the protein CASSAETSTDTQYF.

This chain links TRBV27 with TRBJ2-7; D gene ambiguous. The CDR3 is 13 amino acids. The V gene's germline CDR1 is MNHEY and CDR2 SMNVEV (reference sequence). The ends were cut back, 3 bases at V and 3 bases at J, with 9 bases in the middle. CDR3 nucleotide sequence: TGTGCCAGCAGTTTCTCAGCCTTCTACGAGCAGTACTTC. Translating it yields CASSFSAFYEQYF.

This clonotype was found a few times. A much larger clonotype is one base distant, so this may be a read error. The chain has TRBV9 and TRBJ2-7; no clear D. CDR1 SGDLS and CDR2 YYNGEE come from the germline V gene. The CDR3 consists of 13 residues. The V gene lost 4 bases and the J gene lost 7 bases, with 15 bases spanning the gap. The CDR3 DNA reads TGTGCCAGCAGCTGGACCCGAGACAATGAGCAGTACTTC. The encoded protein is CASSWTRDNEQYF.

This clonotype has a count of ten or more. The chain employs TRBV6-6 and TRBJ2-7; 7 nucleotides align to TRBD1. This CDR3 has 14 amino acids. V lost 6 bases, J lost 1 base, and 6 bases stayed unmatched. Germline V gives CDR1 MNHNY, CDR2 SVGAGI (reference sequence). CDR3 in amino acids: CASSPGTVSYEQYF. The CDR3 DNA is TGTGCCAGCAGCCCCGGGACAGTTTCCTACGAGCAGTACTTC.

This clonotype has a handful of counts. V usage is TRBV5-1 and J usage is TRBJ2-3, with a tentative D call TRBD1 (6 bases). Germline-derived CDR1 and CDR2 are SGHRS and YFSETQ. Trimming left V 5 bases short and J 2 bases short, with 12 bases between. The length of the CDR3 is 14 residues. CDR3 in amino acids: CASSLGQNTDTQYF. The DNA for the CDR3 is TGCGCCAGCAGTCTCGGACAGAACACAGATACGCAGTATTTT.

This clonotype was observed a few times. This chain links TRBV6-6 with TRBJ2-2, with TRBD1 as a possible D gene (6 bases). Germline loops: CDR1 MNHNY, CDR2 SVGAGI (reference sequence). V was cut by 8 bases and J by 5 bases, with 12 bases left in between. CDR3 length equals 13 residues. This CDR3 is CASLARGTGELFF. DNA of the CDR3: TGTGCCAGCCTCGCGAGGGGGACCGGGGAGCTGTTTTTT.

The J gene is TRBJ2-3, the V gene TRBV20-1; 8 bases are shared with TRBD2. The germline CDR1 and CDR2 sequences are DFQATT and SNEGSKA (reference sequence). This CDR3 is 15 amino acids long. V dropped 3 bases and J dropped 2; count of bases not matched to a gene: 7. The DNA of the CDR3 is TGCAGTGCTAGTCTAGGGACTAGATTCACAGATACGCAGTATTTT. This sequence encodes CSASLGTRFTDTQYF.

The chain combines TRBV20-1 with TRBJ2-5; possible D gene TRBD2, 5 bases. V was cut by 6 bases and J by 2 bases, with 10 bases left in between. This CDR3 region has 12 residues. Germline V CDR1 and CDR2: DFQATT, SNEGSKA (reference sequence). This CDR3 is CSAPGSQETQYF. DNA for the CDR3: TGCAGTGCCCCGGGGAGTCAAGAGACCCAGTACTTC.

The chain recombines TRBV6-1 with TRBJ2-7, with 9 bases matching TRBD1. There are 13 residues in the CDR3. Germline CDR1 reads MNHNS; CDR2 reads SASEGT. Trimming took 8 bases from V and 5 from J; bases not matched to a gene: 7. The CDR3 sequence is CASPGQGRNEQYF. Here the CDR3 DNA reads TGTGCCAGCCCAGGACAGGGGAGGAACGAGCAGTACTTC.